Each of the 7 T cell receptor beta chains below was sequenced from the same sample in a study of CXCR3-negative and CXCR3-positive naive CD8 T cells. In preparing the TRB cDNA libraries, 5' RACE with UMI labels was used. Following a re-call of the 5' RACE reads, TCRdb has one entry per CDR3 protein and lacks DNA. The record lists about 150,000 distinct CDR3 sequences, of which the ten most abundant hold less than 0.55%. The antigens for these receptors are not known. Overall study findings and caveats: TRB CDR3s were more hydrophobic in CXCR3-positive than in CXCR3-negative naive cells.

The source material was naive CXCR3+ CD8+ T cells from blood. Indicated subset: CD45RO-CCR7+CD27+CD95- naive CD8+ T cells expressing CXCR3 (TNR3+). The receptor source for this set is a human donor in good health. Some clones in this sample may be carry-over from other donors' samples.

V is TRBV28 and J is TRBJ2-2; TCRdb gives TRBD1 as the D gene, but with no DNA this cannot be confirmed. CDR1 is MDHEN, CDR2 SYDVKM, per germline. The CDR3 runs 14 residues. The CDR3 loop is CASSQTGDTGELFF.

The chain combines TRBV29-1 with TRBJ2-1. Germline V gene lookup returns CDR1 SQVTM and CDR2 ANQGSEA. The CDR3 loop spans 11 amino acids. The chain's CDR3 is CSSEIYNEQFF.

V and J are TRBV14 and TRBJ2-7; the TCRdb D gene call, TRBD1, has no DNA to confirm it. The germline CDR1 and CDR2 sequences are SGHDN and FVKESK. The CDR3 spans 15 residues. The CDR3 region is CASSQWSQGRSEQYF.

The chain is built from TRBV11-2 and TRBJ2-7; the TRBD2 assignment by TCRdb is unverifiable without DNA. Germline V lookup: CDR1 SGHAT, CDR2 FQNNGV. The CDR3 loop spans 14 amino acids. The CDR3 sequence is CASSSGGTAHEQYF.

This rearrangement joins TRBV11-2 to TRBJ2-3. The CDR3 length is 13 residues. In germline, CDR1 is SGHAT, CDR2 FQNNGV. The CDR3 region is CASSYTSTDTQYF.

The chain has TRBV27 and TRBJ2-3; TCRdb's assignment of TRBD1 cannot be checked, as there is no DNA. This CDR3 comprises 21 residues. CDR1 MNHEY and CDR2 SMNVEV come from the germline V gene (reference sequence). This CDR3 is CASSLTPAYVHSPEGTDTQYF.

The V call is TRBV5-1, the J call TRBJ2-7; TCRdb returns TRBD1, unconfirmable since there is no DNA. In germline, CDR1 is SGHRS, CDR2 YFSETQ. The CDR3 consists of 14 residues. The CDR3 here is CASSLADGADEQYF. Supplemented by reference TRBV5-1 and TRBJ2-7, the full variable domain reads KAGVTQTPRYLIKTRGQQVTLSCSPISGHRSVSWYQQTPGQGLQFLFEYFSETQRNKGNFPGRFSGRQFSNSRSEMNVSTLELGDSALYLCASSLADGADEQYFGPGTRLTVT.